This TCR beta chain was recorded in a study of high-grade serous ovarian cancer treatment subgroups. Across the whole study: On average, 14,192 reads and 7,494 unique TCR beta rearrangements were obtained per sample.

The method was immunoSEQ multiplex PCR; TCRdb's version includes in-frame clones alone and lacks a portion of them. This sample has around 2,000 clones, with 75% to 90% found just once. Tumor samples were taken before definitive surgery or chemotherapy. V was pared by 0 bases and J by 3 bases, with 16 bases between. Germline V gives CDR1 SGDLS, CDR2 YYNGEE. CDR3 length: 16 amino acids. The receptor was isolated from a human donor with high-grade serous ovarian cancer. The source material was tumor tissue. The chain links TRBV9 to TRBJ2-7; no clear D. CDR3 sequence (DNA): TGTGCCAGCAGCGTAGGTATTACCTCGGACCTCTACGAGCAGTACTTC. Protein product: CASSVGITSDLYEQYF. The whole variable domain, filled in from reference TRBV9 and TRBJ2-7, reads DSGVTQTPKHLITATGQRVTLRCSPRSGDLSVYWYQQSLDQGLQFLIQYYNGEERAKGNILERFSAQQFPDLHSELNLSSLELGDSALYFCASSVGITSDLYEQYFGPGTRLTVT.